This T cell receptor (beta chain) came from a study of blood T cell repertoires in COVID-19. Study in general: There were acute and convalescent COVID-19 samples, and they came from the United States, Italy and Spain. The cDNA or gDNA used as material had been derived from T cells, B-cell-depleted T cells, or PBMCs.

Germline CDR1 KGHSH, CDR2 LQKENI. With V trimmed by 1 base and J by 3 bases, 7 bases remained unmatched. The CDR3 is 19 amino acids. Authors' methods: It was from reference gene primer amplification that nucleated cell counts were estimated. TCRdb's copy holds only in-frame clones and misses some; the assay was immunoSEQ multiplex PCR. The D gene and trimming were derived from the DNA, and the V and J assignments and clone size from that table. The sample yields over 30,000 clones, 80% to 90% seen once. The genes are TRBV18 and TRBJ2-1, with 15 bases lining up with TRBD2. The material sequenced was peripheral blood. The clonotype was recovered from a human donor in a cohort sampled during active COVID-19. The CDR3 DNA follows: TGTGCCAGCTCACCACTGGGGACTAGCGGGAGGACCAACTACAATGAGCAGTTCTTC. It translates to CASSPLGTSGRTNYNEQFF.